The 9 T cell receptor beta chains in this list originate from one sample, sequenced in a study of blood T cell repertoires in COVID-19. The repertoire was sequenced with immunoSEQ multiplex PCR; TCRdb's copy has only in-frame clones and lacks some. Among around 160,000 clones, almost 85% were seen once, and the ten largest hold 9.5% to 12%. Sequenced: PBMCs or T cells enriched from blood (not recorded which). The receptors shown here come from a man in his fifties or sixties who had recovered from COVID-19.

V and J are TRBV7-2 and TRBJ1-1; 7 nucleotides match TRBD1. The CDR3 spans 14 residues. Germline CDR1 and CDR2: SGHTA and FQGNSA. After removal of 5 bases from V and 5 bases from J, the junction contained 8 bases not matched to a gene. The CDR3 protein is CASSTTGAGTEAFF. DNA for the CDR3: TGTGCCAGCAGCACAACAGGGGCGGGAACTGAAGCTTTCTTT. The full variable domain, its missing parts supplied by reference TRBV7-2 and TRBJ1-1, is GAGVSQSPSNKVTEKGKDVELRCDPISGHTALYWYRQSLGQGLEFLIYFQGNSAPDKSGLPSDRFSAERTGGSVSTLTIQRTQQEDSAVYLCASSTTGAGTEAFFGQGTRLTVV.

This chain uses TRBV5-1 with TRBJ2-3; 11 bases are shared with TRBD2. This CDR3 comprises 18 residues. With 1 base clipped from V and 2 bases from J, the junction kept 9 bases outside the gene matches. Per the germline V gene, CDR1 is SGHRS and CDR2 is YFSETQ. CDR3 in amino acids: CASSLRPTSGGYTDTQYF. In DNA form, the CDR3 reads TGCGCCAGCAGCTTGCGCCCCACTAGCGGGGGCTACACAGATACGCAGTATTTT.

This chain joins TRBV6-6 and TRBJ2-7; D unresolved. Trimming took 3 bases from V and 5 from J, leaving 14 bases between them. CDR3 length: 14 residues. Germline CDR1 MNHNY, CDR2 SVGAGI (reference sequence). The CDR3 nucleotides read TGTGCCAGCAGTTATGTGACTCCCTCGGACGAGCAGTACTTC. Amino acids: CASSYVTPSDEQYF.

This clone was seen once. The rearrangement uses TRBV9 and TRBJ1-5, with unresolved D. Trimming removed 4 bases from V and 0 bases from J, with 5 bases in between. CDR1 and CDR2 from the germline V gene are SGDLS and YYNGEE. This CDR3 comprises 13 residues. The CDR3 DNA follows: TGTGCCAGCAGCACAGATAGCAATCAGCCCCAGCATTTT. It codes for CASSTDSNQPQHF.

The chain carries TRBV7-2 and TRBJ2-7, with 7 bases matching TRBD2. Germline V gives CDR1 SGHTA, CDR2 FQGNSA. V was pared by 4 bases and J by 2 bases, with 2 bases of the junction left unmatched. The CDR3 covers 13 residues. The CDR3 sequence is CASSYGGTYEQYF. CDR3 DNA sequence: TGTGCCAGCAGCTACGGGGGGACCTACGAGCAGTACTTC.

Comment on this clone: One end of the junction is discordant with germline, which a read error may explain. J is TRBJ2-7 and V is TRBV6-5, with D possibly matching TRBD2 (5 bases). CDR1 is MNHEY and CDR2 is SVGAGI in the germline V gene. The CDR3 spans 14 residues. The CDR3 DNA is TGTGCCAGCTTGCTATCGGCGGGCTCGTACGGGCAGTACTTC. This encodes CASLLSAGSYGQYF.

The chain uses TRBV5-6 and TRBJ1-6; 7 bases line up with TRBD1. The CDR3 runs 16 residues. Germline CDR1 reads SGHDT; CDR2 reads YYEEEE. With 0 bases clipped from V and 5 bases from J, the junction kept 5 bases outside the gene matches. The CDR3 DNA reads TGTGCCAGCAGCTTGGCCAGGGGGAGGAATAATTCACCCCTCCACTTT. Its translation is CASSLARGRNNSPLHF.

This chain uses TRBV6-5 with TRBJ2-1; TRBD1 might be the D (5 bases). This CDR3 spans 12 amino acids. CDR1 and CDR2 (germline): MNHEY, SVGAGI. V was shortened by 6 bases and J by 9 bases, with 12 bases between the two germline ends. CDR3: CASRNRYSEQFF. The CDR3 bases are TGTGCCAGCAGGAACAGGTATAGTGAGCAGTTCTTC.

This clone was observed a handful of times. This rearrangement joins TRBV5-1 to TRBJ1-2, with 7 bases lining up with TRBD1. V trimming: 2 bases; J trimming: 4 bases; junction bases outside the gene matches: 5. The CDR3 sequence is 14 residues long. Germline assignment: CDR1 SGHRS and CDR2 YFSETQ. The CDR3 loop is CASSLQGFVYGYTF. Here the CDR3 DNA reads TGCGCCAGCAGCTTACAGGGGTTTGTCTATGGCTACACCTTC.